Sequencing of this T cell receptor beta chain was carried out in a study of shared clonotypes between healthy human individuals. Study-wide results and limits: Rarefaction exposed incomplete sorted-subset sequencing despite large depth. Sharing across four donors was seen in roughly 5% of naive CD4 clonotypes. Generation probability values for non-shared clonotypes were lower than those for clonotypes shared by all four donors. Genetic and exposure-history diversity was limited by the few donors.

The table lists this clone with a count of one. Its antigen is unknown. Terminally differentiated effector memory CD45RA+ cells were excluded from the naive CD8 cells, which were CD45RO-negative and positively selected for CCR7. Only in-frame clones appear in the TCRdb table, and some are missing; sequencing was by immunoSEQ multiplex PCR. The table records millions of clones, around 93% of them present only once. Germline V gene sequence: CDR1 LNHNV, CDR2 YYDKDF (reference sequence). The V and J ends lost 3 bases and 1 base, in that order; junction bases with no gene match: 2. This CDR3 has 14 residues.

The rearrangement joins TRBV15 to TRBJ2-5, with 7 bases fitting TRBD1. Sequencing was performed on naive CD8+ T cells from PBMCs. The receptor was derived from a man aged 18-30 years in good health. Some clones in this sample may be carry-over from other donors' samples. The CDR3 protein is CATSRRDSQETQYF. Written as DNA, the CDR3 is TGTGCCACCAGCAGGAGGGACAGCCAAGAGACCCAGTACTTC.